This T cell receptor (beta chain) was documented in a study of T cells in Graves' hyperthyroidism and ophthalmopathy. Recently diagnosed hyperthyroidism of less than 2 months' duration affected patients aged 18 to 65. Every diagnosis used clinical symptoms, serum thyroxine and TRAb, thyroid ultrasound and orbital computed tomography. TCR beta CDR3 regions were amplified from RNA. The TCR CDR3 was amplified in a first-round RT-PCR using the HTBI primer set. Each CDR3 protein is one row after TCRdb ran MiXCR on the multiplex PCR reads. The repertoire holds 750,000 to 900,000 distinct CDR3 sequences, with roughly 37% as singletons. Findings of the study overall: The model forecast ophthalmopathy, anticipating it by a median 6.5 months before onset. Blood shared most expanded thyroid clonotypes above 0.001.

Per the germline V gene, CDR1 is SNHLY and CDR2 is FYNNEI. This CDR3 is built from 14 residues. V was clipped by 8 bases and J by 0 bases, with 11 bases between them. This clonotype was counted many times. What it binds is unknown. The material sequenced was blood. This clonotype originated in a young man with Graves' hyperthyroidism. The chain employs TRBV2 and TRBJ1-5, with D unclear. The CDR3 sequence is CASCRDNSNQPQHF. The CDR3 DNA reads TGTGCCAGCTGTCGGGATAATAGCAATCAGCCCCAGCATTTT.